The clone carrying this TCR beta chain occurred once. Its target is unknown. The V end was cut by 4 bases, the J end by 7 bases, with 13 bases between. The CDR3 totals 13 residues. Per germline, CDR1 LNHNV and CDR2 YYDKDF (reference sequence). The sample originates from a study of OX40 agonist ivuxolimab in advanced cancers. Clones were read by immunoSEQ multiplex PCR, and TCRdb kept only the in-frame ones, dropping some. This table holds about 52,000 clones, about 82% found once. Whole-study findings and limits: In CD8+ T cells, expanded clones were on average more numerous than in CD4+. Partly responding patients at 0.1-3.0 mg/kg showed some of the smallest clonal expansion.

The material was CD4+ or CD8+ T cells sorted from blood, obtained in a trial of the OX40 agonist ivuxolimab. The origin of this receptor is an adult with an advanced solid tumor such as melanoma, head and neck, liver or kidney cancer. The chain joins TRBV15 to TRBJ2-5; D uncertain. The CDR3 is CATSNGPLGTQYF. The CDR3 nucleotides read TGTGCCACCAGCAATGGACCCCTGGGGACCCAGTACTTC.